This T cell receptor (beta chain) was profiled in a study of blood T cells in healthy people across ages. Findings and limits, study-wide: Donor CMV infection status was unknown, possibly confounding age-related changes in expanded clonotypes.

Concerning this clonotype itself: The target antigen is unknown.

The authors ran a second PCR of roughly 6 to 12 cycles using a sample-barcoded 5' primer and a J-beta primer mix. Every molecule of cDNA carried a tag from a template-switch adaptor with 12 random nucleotides. TCRdb re-analysed the 5' RACE reads in MiXCR, keeping a single row per CDR3 protein. Of 1.5 million to 1.9 million distinct CDR3 sequences listed, under 55% are singletons. The receptor comes from a woman aged 18-30 years in good health. The sample comprised blood.

CDR3 coding DNA: TGTGCCAGCAGCTTACCCGGCCCAGGGGAAGTTCAAAACATTCAGTTCTTC. It specifies CASSLPGPGEVQNIQFF. V usage is TRBV11-1 and J usage is TRBJ2-1; tentative D call: TRBD1 (6 bases). Germline values: CDR1 SGHAT, CDR2 FQDESV (reference sequence). The CDR3 sequence is 17 residues long. The V gene lost 2 bases and the J gene lost 13 bases, with 27 bases spanning the gap. The entire variable domain, with the rest obtained from reference TRBV11-1 and TRBJ2-1, is as follows: EAEVAQSPRYKITEKSQAVAFWCDPISGHATLYWYRQILGQGPELLVQFQDESVVDDSQLPKDRFSAERLKGVDSTLKIQPAELGDSAMYLCASSLPGPGEVQNIQFFGPGTRLTVL.